This T cell receptor beta chain stems from a study of T cells in Graves' hyperthyroidism and ophthalmopathy. Whole-study results and caveats: Before onset, ophthalmopathy was predicted by the model a median roughly six months earlier.

The germline V gene encodes CDR1 MNHEY and CDR2 SMNVEV (reference sequence). After removal of 4 bases from V and 9 bases from J, the junction contained 7 bases not matched to a gene. This CDR3 is built from 15 residues. Each person with ophthalmopathy scored at least 3 on the Clinical Activity Score, reached NOSPECS grade 4 or higher, and had been ill under 3 months. The diagnostic basis comprised clinical symptoms, serum thyroxine and TRAb, thyroid ultrasound and orbital computed tomography. Approximately 9.3 ml of fresh peripheral blood supplied the PBMCs. This clonotype was counted at least ten times. Its matching antigen is unknown. Amplification of TCR beta CDR3 regions was performed using RNA transcripts as template. First-round RT-PCR of the TCR CDR3 relied on the HTBI primer set. TCRdb ran MiXCR on the multiplex PCR reads and lists one entry per CDR3 protein. In the table there are 500,000 to 650,000 distinct CDR3 sequences, more than 14% of which are singletons.

The J gene is TRBJ2-1, the V gene TRBV27; 12 bases agree with TRBD2. The TCR originated in a woman in her forties or fifties with Graves' ophthalmopathy. Material for sequencing was blood. In nucleotides, the CDR3 is TGTGCCAGCAGTTCGAGGACTAGCGGGATCGGTGAGCAGTTCTTC. It translates to CASSSRTSGIGEQFF.